This T cell receptor beta chain was sequenced in a study of blood T cell repertoires in COVID-19. The germline V gene has CDR1 MRHNA and CDR2 SNTAGT. This CDR3 has 15 residues. The V gene end was trimmed by 6 bases and the J gene end by 2 bases; junction bases not matched to a gene: 9. The repertoire was sequenced with immunoSEQ multiplex PCR; TCRdb's copy has only in-frame clones and lacks some. The repertoire holds approximately 470,000 clones, with roughly nine tenths as singletons. This chain joins TRBV6-4 and TRBJ1-2; 7 bases line up with TRBD1. Sequenced sample: PBMCs or T cells enriched from blood (not recorded which). This sequence was found in a woman aged 18-29 years who had recovered from COVID-19. The CDR3 sequence is CASRRPGQQNYGYTF. In DNA, the CDR3 is TGTGCCAGCAGGAGACCGGGACAGCAAAACTATGGCTACACCTTC.